One and the same sample provided the 7 T cell receptor beta chains below, sequenced in a study of blood T cell repertoires in COVID-19. Clones were read by immunoSEQ multiplex PCR, and TCRdb kept only the in-frame ones, dropping some. The table includes around 200,000 clones, around 80% detected once. The sample comprised peripheral blood. The receptors were sampled from a woman aged 80 or older with active or convalescent COVID-19.

J is TRBJ2-2 and V is TRBV5-6; D uncertain. CDR1 SGHDT and CDR2 YYEEEE come from the germline V gene. V lost 0 bases and J lost 8, with 8 bases in between. The CDR3 sequence is 13 residues long. Here the CDR3 reads CASSLVATGELFF. The CDR3 DNA follows: TGTGCCAGCAGCTTGGTGGCGACTGGGGAGCTGTTTTTT.

The table lists this clone with a few counts. This chain's CDR3 is CASSPRQGGTQYF. The CDR3 DNA reads as TGTGCCAGCAGTCCCAGACAGGGAGGGACCCAGTACTTC. The J gene is TRBJ2-5, the V gene TRBV6-2 or TRBV6-3; D may be TRBD1 (7 bases). V gave up 5 bases and J gave up 7 bases, with 14 bases separating them. CDR3 size: 13 residues. Germline values: CDR1 MNHEY, CDR2 SVGEGT.

This rearrangement joins TRBV14 to TRBJ2-5; a weak D match, TRBD2 (7 bases). CDR3 length equals 16 residues. The V gene's germline CDR1 is SGHDN and CDR2 FVKESK. Trimming took off 4 bases at V and 2 bases at J, with 17 bases between the two ends. CDR3 residues: CASSPLPGGEQETQYF. In DNA, the CDR3 is TGTGCCAGCAGCCCGCTGCCGGGGGGCGAACAAGAGACCCAGTACTTC.

The chain recombines TRBV9 with TRBJ1-1; 8 bases fit TRBD1. Losses at the gene ends were 3 bases for V and 3 bases for J; bases not matched to a gene: 1. The germline gives CDR1 SGDLS, CDR2 YYNGEE. The length of the CDR3 is 13 residues. CDR3 protein: CASSGTGYTEAFF. In nucleotides, the CDR3 is TGTGCCAGCAGCGGGACAGGGTACACTGAAGCTTTCTTT.

The V and J genes are TRBV9 and TRBJ2-7; D perhaps matches TRBD1 (6 bases). CDR3 length: 14 residues. Germline lookup yields CDR1 SGDLS and CDR2 YYNGEE. V lost 0 bases and J lost 4, with 11 bases in between. In DNA, the CDR3 is TGTGCCAGCAGCGTAGGCACAGGGCTATACGAGCAGTACTTC. This sequence encodes CASSVGTGLYEQYF.

This clone showed up just once. The genes are TRBV19 and TRBJ1-4, with 10 bases fitting TRBD1. The V segment lost 6 bases and the J segment 6 bases; nucleotides outside the gene matches: 7. Germline CDR1 and CDR2: LNHDA and SQIVND (reference sequence). The CDR3 loop spans 15 amino acids. The CDR3 bases are TGTGCCAGTAGCGCCTCGACAGGGGGCGATGAAAAACTGTTTTTT. Protein sequence: CASSASTGGDEKLFF.

The chain couples TRBV4-1 to TRBJ2-5, with D perhaps matching TRBD2 (7 bases). The V end was cut by 4 bases, the J end by 4 bases, with 13 bases between. Germline CDR1 reads MGHRA; CDR2 reads YSYEKL. The CDR3 contains 14 residues. The CDR3 loop reads CASSPGGGRETQYF. The CDR3 nucleotides read TGCGCCAGCAGCCCGGGCGGGGGCCGAGAGACCCAGTACTTC.